This T cell receptor beta chain emerged from a study of Graves' ophthalmopathy and Graves' hyperthyroidism. The germline V gene encodes CDR1 DFQATT and CDR2 SNEGSKA (reference sequence). Trimming pared 5 bases from V and 11 bases from J, leaving 21 bases between. The CDR3 runs 13 residues. The study amplified TCR beta CDR3 regions using RNA transcripts. HTBI primers primed a first-round RT-PCR, and a second-round multiplex PCR followed. TCRdb re-analysed the multiplex PCR reads in MiXCR, keeping a single row per CDR3 protein. The repertoire holds hundreds of thousands of distinct CDR3 sequences, with roughly two fifths as singletons.

The rearrangement uses TRBV20-1 and TRBJ2-5; D possibly corresponds to TRBD2 (6 bases). Sequencing used peripheral blood. The source is an adult man with Graves' ophthalmopathy. This CDR3 reads CSAGGLAEDTQYF. The CDR3 DNA reads TGCAGTGCTGGGGGACTTGCAGAAGATACGCAGTACTTC.